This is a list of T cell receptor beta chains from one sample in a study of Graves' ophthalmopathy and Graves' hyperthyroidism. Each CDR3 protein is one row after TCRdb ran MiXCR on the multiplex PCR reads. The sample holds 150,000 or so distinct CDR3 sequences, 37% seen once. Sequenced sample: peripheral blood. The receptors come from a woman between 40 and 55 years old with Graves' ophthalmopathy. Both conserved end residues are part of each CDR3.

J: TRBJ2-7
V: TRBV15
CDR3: CATSRGTGPYEQYF

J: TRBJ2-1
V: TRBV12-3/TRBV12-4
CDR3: CASSLGSNEQFF

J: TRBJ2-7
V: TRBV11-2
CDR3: CASSPMLAGAQYEQYF

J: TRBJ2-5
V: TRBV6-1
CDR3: CASSHQQETQYF

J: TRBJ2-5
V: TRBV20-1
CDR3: CSARGASGMAQETQYF

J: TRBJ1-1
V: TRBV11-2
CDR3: CASTQMAGTSNTEAFF

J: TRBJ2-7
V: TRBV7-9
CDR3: CASTTGELYEQYF

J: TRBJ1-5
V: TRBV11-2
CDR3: CASSPAGGNQPQHF

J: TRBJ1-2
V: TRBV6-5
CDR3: CASSYDTIYGYTF

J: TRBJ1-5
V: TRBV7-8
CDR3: CASSLEGAGNNQPQHF

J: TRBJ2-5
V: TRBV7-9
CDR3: CASSQRQGGQETQYF

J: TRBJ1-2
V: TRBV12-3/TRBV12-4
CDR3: CASSLQGVYGYTF

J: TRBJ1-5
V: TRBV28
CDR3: CAARTAPNQPQHF

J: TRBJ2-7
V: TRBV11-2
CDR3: CASSLNGGSSYEQYF

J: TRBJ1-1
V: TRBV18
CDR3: CASSPGRGGNTEAFF

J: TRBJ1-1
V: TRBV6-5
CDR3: CASSYSGVGTEAFF

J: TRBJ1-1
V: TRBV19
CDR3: CASSSTGNTEAFF

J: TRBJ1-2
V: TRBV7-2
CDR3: CASSLSSRVGGYTF

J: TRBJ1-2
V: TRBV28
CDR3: CASSLEVAGGPLYGYTF

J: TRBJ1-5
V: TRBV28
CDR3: CASSFQGWDQPQHF

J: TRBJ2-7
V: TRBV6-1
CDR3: CASSGTRSSYEQYF

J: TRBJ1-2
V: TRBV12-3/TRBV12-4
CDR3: CASSLRWNYGYTF

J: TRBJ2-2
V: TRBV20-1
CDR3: CSAPIMGFSTGELFF

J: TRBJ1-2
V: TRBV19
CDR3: CATKEGRGYGYTF

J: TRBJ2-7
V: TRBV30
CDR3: CACLGQGVEQYF

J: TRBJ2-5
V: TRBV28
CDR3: CASSAGNWMETQYF

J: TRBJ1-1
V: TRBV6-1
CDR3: CASSIQSYTEAFF

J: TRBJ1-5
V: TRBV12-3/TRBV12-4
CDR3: CASSSGVQPQHF

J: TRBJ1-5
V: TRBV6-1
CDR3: CASRRQENQPQHF

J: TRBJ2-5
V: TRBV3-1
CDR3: CASSQAIPGQVLDRETQYF

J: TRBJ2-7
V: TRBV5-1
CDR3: CASSLGPDYEQYF

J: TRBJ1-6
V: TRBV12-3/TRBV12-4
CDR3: CASSLQKGWSPLHF

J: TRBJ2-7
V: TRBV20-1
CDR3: CSVSPGLFGAYEQYF

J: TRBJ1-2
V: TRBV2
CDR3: CASREYYGYTF

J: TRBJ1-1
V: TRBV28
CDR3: CASNIRGLLPGAFF

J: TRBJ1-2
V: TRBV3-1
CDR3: CASSQGKGGYGYTF